Listed here are 23 T cell receptor beta chains from one sample, sequenced in a study of T cell clonality in common variable immunodeficiency. The repertoire was sequenced with immunoSEQ multiplex PCR; TCRdb's copy has only in-frame clones and lacks some. This repertoire holds over 50,000 clones, and none appear only once. Sequencing was performed on peripheral blood mononuclear cells. Every receptor here comes from a person aged 18-69 years in good health.

This clone was counted many times. The CDR3: CSARFPPLYEQYF. The DNA read from the CDR3 is TGCAGTGCTAGATTCCCCCCTCTATACGAG. V gene TRBV20-1 combines with J gene TRBJ2-7, with unresolved D. The read terminates 3 residues before the CDR3 end, so the remaining end is supplied by the germline J gene. The germline V gene has CDR1 DFQATT and CDR2 SNEGSKA (reference sequence). Trimming shortened V by 2 bases and J by 4 bases, and 12 bases separated the two germline ends. This CDR3 spans 13 amino acids.

Regarding this clone: Read coverage stops 3 residues before the CDR3 terminus; the germline J gene supplies the remainder. The chain uses TRBV11-3 and TRBJ1-1; unclear D gene. Trimming removed 1 base from V and 0 bases from J, with 9 bases in between. Germline V gene sequence: CDR1 SGHNT, CDR2 YENEEA. This CDR3 has 15 residues. CDR3 residues: CASSLGQQMNTEAFF. CDR3 DNA, as far as it was read: TGTGCCAGCAGCTTAGGTCAACAGATGAACACTGAA. The whole variable domain, filled in from reference TRBV11-3 and TRBJ1-1, reads EAGVVQSPRYKIIEKKQPVAFWCNPISGHNTLYWYLQNLGQGPELLIRYENEEAVDDSQLPKDRFSAERLKGVDSTLKIQPAELGDSAVYLCASSLGQQMNTEAFFGQGTRLTVV.

This clone has at least ten counts. The observed sequence ends 3 residues before the CDR3 terminus, with the missing tail filled in from the germline J gene. The rearrangement uses TRBV18 and TRBJ1-2, with 10 bases fitting TRBD1. This CDR3 spans 16 amino acids. The trim removed 5 bases at V and 5 bases at J, leaving 11 bases unmatched. The V gene's germline CDR1 is KGHSH and CDR2 LQKENI. CDR3 bases read: TGTGCCAGCTCAGGCGCCGGGACAGGGGATATATATGGC. Residues: CASSGAGTGDIYG. The CDR3 in its entirety is CASSGAGTGDIYGYTF.

This clone was counted at least ten times. The CDR3 protein is CASSLSGGNSPLHF. CDR3 DNA (partial): TGCGCCAGCAGCTTGTCAGGGGGTAATTCACCC. This chain uses TRBV5-1 with TRBJ1-6; 7 nucleotides align to TRBD1. The read halts 3 residues ahead of the CDR3 end, with the missing end drawn from the germline J gene. CDR1 SGHRS and CDR2 YFSETQ come from the germline V gene. Trimming at V came to 1 base and at J to 6 bases, leaving 1 base not matched to a gene. The CDR3 spans 14 residues.

This clone was observed at least ten times. The CDR3 here is CASSVAGGTEAFF. CDR3 DNA, as far as it was read: TGTGCCAGCAGCGTAGCAGGGGGAACTGAA. V and J are TRBV6-2 or TRBV6-3 and TRBJ1-1, with 7 positions matching TRBD1. The read ends 3 residues early relative to the CDR3; the germline J gene fills the gap. Germline CDR1 and CDR2: MNHEY and SVGEGT. V was pared by 6 bases and J by 5 bases, with 6 bases of the junction left unmatched. The CDR3 runs to 13 residues.

This clone was seen at least ten times. The CDR3 sequence is CASSLGGGRNTIYF. CDR3 DNA, as far as it was read: TGTGCCAGCAGCTTGGGCGGGGGTAGAAACACC. The chain couples TRBV5-4 to TRBJ1-3, with D tentatively TRBD1 (5 bases). The read ends 3 residues early relative to the CDR3; the germline J gene fills the gap. From germline, CDR1 is SGHNT and CDR2 YYREEE (reference sequence). Trimming cost V 0 bases and J 5 bases, with 9 bases left between them. The CDR3 has 14 residues.

There are many counts of this clone. The read is 3 residues too short to cover the CDR3 end, so that end is filled in from the germline J gene. This chain joins TRBV7-6 and TRBJ2-1; TRBD1 matches 8 bases. The CDR3 is 14 residues long. V gave up 5 bases and J gave up 9 bases; unmatched junction bases: 9. Germline CDR1 and CDR2: SGHVS and FNYEAQ. Incomplete CDR3 DNA: TGTGCCAGCAGCAGAGGACAGGGTAGGAGTGAG. Amino acid sequence: CASSRGQGRSE. In full, the CDR3 is CASSRGQGRSEQFF.

This clone turned up a few times. The sequenced fragment ends 3 residues before the CDR3 boundary, so the rest is inferred from the germline J gene. This rearrangement joins TRBV20-1 to TRBJ2-1; 13 nucleotides match TRBD2. CDR1 DFQATT and CDR2 SNEGSKA come from the germline V gene (reference sequence). V trimming: 6 bases; J trimming: 2 bases; junction bases outside the gene matches: 7. CDR3 size: 16 residues. The CDR3: CSARGLAGVAYNEQFF. Incomplete CDR3 DNA: TGCAGTGCCCGTGGACTAGCGGGAGTGGCCTACAATGAG.

This clone was observed many times. The missing CDR3 end, 3 residues past where the read stops, is filled in from the germline J gene. The V and J genes are TRBV5-5 and TRBJ2-3, with TRBD1 matching over 7 bases. CDR1 SGHKS and CDR2 YYEKEE come from the germline V gene (reference sequence). The trim removed 7 bases at V and 8 bases at J, leaving 10 bases unmatched. This CDR3 has 13 amino acids. The sequenced CDR3 bases are TGTGCCAGCTTTGGGACAGCCCTGGGTACG. Its translation is CASFGTALGT. The entire CDR3 protein is CASFGTALGTQYF. The complete variable domain, with remaining parts taken from reference TRBV5-5 and TRBJ2-3, reads DAGVTQSPTHLIKTRGQQVTLRCSPISGHKSVSWYQQVLGQGPQFIFQYYEKEERGRGNFPDRFSARQFPNYSSELNVNALLLGDSALYLCASFGTALGTQYFGPGTRLTVL.

This clone appeared many times. The CDR3 end falls 3 residues outside the read, so it is completed with the germline J gene. The chain joins TRBV7-6 to TRBJ2-1; the D gene is possibly TRBD2 (6 bases). Deletions cut 2 bases from V and 5 bases from J, with 7 bases between. This CDR3 has 13 amino acids. Germline V gene data show CDR1 as SGHVS and CDR2 as FNYEAQ. CDR3 DNA (partial): TGTGCCAGCAGCTTACGCGGGAACAATGAG. As protein: CASSLRGNNE. The whole CDR3 sequence is CASSLRGNNEQFF.

This clone was picked up many times. With the read ending 3 residues before the CDR3 end, the germline J gene is used to fill in that end. V and J are TRBV12-3 or TRBV12-4 and TRBJ2-7, with 8 bases matching TRBD2. The CDR3 extends over 15 amino acids. V lost 6 bases and J lost 3; bases outside the gene matches: 10. The CDR3 DNA, read in part, is TGTGCCAGCAGCCACCCCCGCGGGACTAGCTACGAG. Protein: CASSHPRGTSYE. The CDR3, in full, reads CASSHPRGTSYEQYF.

In regard to this clone: Since a far larger clone is one base different, this is likely a read error. The CDR3 goes on 3 residues after the read ends, and that part is filled in from the germline J gene. The chain combines TRBV19 with TRBJ2-2, with TRBD1 matching over 10 bases. The length of the CDR3 is 16 residues. Germline loops: CDR1 LNHDA, CDR2 SQIVND (reference sequence). J was trimmed by 6 bases and V by 10 bases; bases with no gene match: 14. CDR3 region: CATSVGTGVFSGELFF. CDR3 bases read: TGTGCCACCAGCGTCGGGACAGGGGTTTTCTCCGGGGAG.

This clone was found many times. With the read ending 3 residues before the CDR3 end, the germline J gene is used to fill in that end. The chain uses TRBV6-2 or TRBV6-3 and TRBJ2-6; D remains unclear. Germline V gene data show CDR1 as MNHEY and CDR2 as SVGEGT. Trimming pared 5 bases from V and 0 bases from J, leaving 8 bases between. CDR3 length: 15 amino acids. CDR3 bases read: TGTGCCAGCAGTCAGGATTACTCTGGGGCCAACGTC. Its translation: CASSQDYSGANV. From start to end, the CDR3 is CASSQDYSGANVLTF.

The sample holds many counts of this clone. CDR3 residues: CAWNRQEQETQYF. The covered CDR3 bases are TGTGCCTGGAACCGACAGGAACAAGAGACC. The chain combines TRBV30 with TRBJ2-5; possible D gene TRBD1, 6 bases. The read ends 3 residues early relative to the CDR3; the germline J gene fills the gap. In germline, CDR1 is GTSNPN, CDR2 SVGIG (reference sequence). V dropped 4 bases and J dropped 2 bases, with 11 bases sitting between them. The CDR3 is made up of 13 amino acids.

This clone was counted between two and nine times. Coverage ceases 3 residues before the CDR3 finishes, and the germline J gene fills in the end. The rearrangement links TRBV30 to TRBJ2-2; 7 nucleotides line up with TRBD1. The CDR3 length is 14 residues. Germline V gene lookup returns CDR1 GTSNPN and CDR2 SVGIG (reference sequence). Here the CDR3 reads CAWLPGTAGSPLFF. The CDR3 bases that were read are TGTGCCTGGTTGCCCGGGACAGCAGGTTCACCG.

This clone occurred many times. Coverage ceases 3 residues before the CDR3 finishes, and the germline J gene fills in the end. The genes are TRBV20-1 and TRBJ2-1, with 7 bases aligning to TRBD2. Germline values: CDR1 DFQATT, CDR2 SNEGSKA (reference sequence). The CDR3 length is 17 residues. V was pared by 5 bases and J by 5 bases, with 18 bases of the junction left unmatched. CDR3: CSAATRRFGGSDNEQFF. The DNA read from the CDR3 is TGCAGTGCTGCCACCCGGCGGTTCGGGGGGAGTGACAATGAG.

This clone was seen many times. The missing CDR3 end, 3 residues past where the read stops, is filled in from the germline J gene. J is TRBJ2-5 and V is TRBV6-2 or TRBV6-3; 10 positions match TRBD2. Germline V gene lookup returns CDR1 MNHEY and CDR2 SVGEGT. The CDR3 is 14 amino acids. J gave up 2 bases and V 6 bases, and 3 bases lay outside the gene matches. The CDR3 bases that were read are TGTGCCAGCAGCCTGACTAGCGGGCAAGAGACC. It translates to CASSLTSGQET. The CDR3 in its entirety is CASSLTSGQETQYF.

In its sample, this clone was seen many times. The read finishes 3 residues shy of the CDR3 end, and the germline J gene is used to complete it. The J gene is TRBJ2-7, the V gene TRBV5-6, with D perhaps TRBD1 (6 bases). Germline values: CDR1 SGHDT, CDR2 YYEEEE. The CDR3 covers 14 residues. Trimming cost V 2 bases and J 1 base, with 10 bases left between them. The sequenced CDR3 bases are TGTGCCAGCAGCTTAGTAGACAGGTCCTACGAG. Translated, it gives CASSLVDRSYE. The whole CDR3 is CASSLVDRSYEQYF.

This clone was observed many times. Sequencing ends 3 residues short of the CDR3 end; the germline J gene provides the rest. The chain uses TRBV20-1 and TRBJ2-7; the match to TRBD2 covers 10 bases. The germline CDR1 and CDR2 sequences are DFQATT and SNEGSKA (reference sequence). The CDR3 covers 16 residues. The V and J ends lost 6 bases and 4 bases, in that order; junction bases with no gene match: 15. CDR3 loop: CSARLTSGNTGYEQYF. The DNA read from the CDR3 is TGCAGTGCCAGACTCACTAGCGGGAACACAGGGTACGAG.

This clone was seen at least ten times. The read ends 3 residues early relative to the CDR3; the germline J gene fills the gap. This chain links TRBV5-1 with TRBJ1-5; 7 nucleotides match TRBD1. The CDR3 length is 14 residues. The V and J ends lost 2 bases and 9 bases, in that order; junction bases with no gene match: 8. CDR1 is SGHRS, CDR2 YFSETQ, per germline. CDR3 in amino acids: CASSLLGGQWPQHF. Incomplete CDR3 DNA: TGCGCCAGCAGCTTACTAGGGGGCCAGTGGCCC.

This clone was detected a few times. Read coverage stops 3 residues before the CDR3 terminus; the germline J gene supplies the remainder. The chain joins TRBV18 to TRBJ2-7, with 11 bases fitting TRBD2. The CDR3 covers 14 residues. The V gene end was trimmed by 3 bases and the J gene end by 6 bases; junction bases not matched to a gene: 4. Germline CDR1 reads KGHSH; CDR2 reads LQKENI. The CDR3 protein is CASSPSGLAAEQYF. CDR3 bases read: TGTGCCAGCTCACCGTCGGGACTAGCGGCCGAG.

This clone was counted many times. Read data end 3 residues before the CDR3 end; the end is taken from the germline J gene. This chain joins TRBV7-6 and TRBJ2-5; 9 bases align to TRBD2. Trimming removed 8 bases from V and 5 bases from J; junction bases left unmatched: 6. In germline, CDR1 is SGHVS, CDR2 FNYEAQ. The CDR3 consists of 13 residues. The CDR3: CASRASGNETQYF. The sequenced part of the CDR3 DNA is TGTGCCAGCCGGGCTAGCGGGAACGAGACC.

Many counts were recorded for this clone. The read is 3 residues too short to cover the CDR3 end, so that end is filled in from the germline J gene. This chain links TRBV19 with TRBJ2-2; D might be TRBD2 (6 bases). The ends were cut back, 7 bases at V and 7 bases at J, with 13 bases in the middle. This CDR3 contains 13 residues. Germline CDR1 is LNHDA and CDR2 is SQIVND (reference sequence). This CDR3 is CASMGGMGGELFF. The CDR3 bases that were read are TGTGCCAGTATGGGCGGGATGGGCGGGGAG.